This T cell receptor (beta chain) is from a study of T cells after yellow fever vaccination (dated by TCRdb to between 2017 and 2020). Context from the whole study: The SMART-Seq v4 Ultra Low Input RNA kit was used to prepare libraries from fractions with low cell numbers. Blood was collected at multiple timepoints before and after primary and secondary immunization, and bulk PBMC replicates and cell subsets were isolated. To follow T-cell clones before and after both primary and booster YFV17D yellow fever vaccination, bulk TCR alpha and beta repertoires underwent longitudinal sequencing. The cohort comprised two healthy male donors, one aged 18 to 30 and one aged 30 to 39 years.

Explained via the paper, the treatment or condition label denotes: live attenuated yellow fever vaccine strain. PBMCs were isolated from peripheral blood using a standard Ficoll-Paque protocol. Dynabeads CD4 and CD8 positive selection kits were used to isolate CD4 and CD8 T-cell fractions. RNA was extracted with TriZol from bulk PBMCs, CD4 and CD8 fractions, and dextramer-positive and dextramer-negative fractions. Overall results and qualifications from the work: Because only a couple of donors were included in the study, the extent to which the findings can be generalized is limited. A small share of clonotypes occurred in both CD4 and CD8 compartments, likely arising from convergent recombination. Most clones expanded after primary vaccination were re-detected after the booster (almost 97% of CD4 and more than 70% of CD8), suggesting broad memory maintenance. Compared with the primary T-cell response, the secondary T-cell response was weaker but faster, peaking on day 5 rather than day 15. Computational filtering was needed because FACS-sorted repertoires could contain abundant contaminating clonotypes from the bulk population.

Regarding this clonotype: Its antigen target is currently unknown. It has no much larger one-base neighbor in the sample; base qualities were not kept.

Sequencer: Illumina NovaSeq 6000. TCR cDNA was synthesized by 5'RACE template switching, which introduced a universal primer site and unique molecular identifiers. cDNA synthesis was primed from both the TCR alpha and TCR beta constant segments. Library amplification involved two PCR steps, and the second step added sample barcodes and sequencing adapters. Sequencing of libraries was performed on Illumina HiSeq 2500 (2x100 bp) or NovaSeq (2x150 bp). As for the original processing: Demultiplexing of reads and collapsing into UMI consensus sequences were performed with MIGEC, and V(D)J alignment was carried out with MiXCR. Clonotypes responding to the vaccine were identified with edgeR on replicate PBMC samples, with the criteria of FDR below 0.01 and a log2 fold change above 5 up to day 15. Each bulk clonotype received a CD4 or CD8 identity based on whether the sequenced CD4 or CD8 repertoire contained that clonotype at higher abundance. The public reads were quality trimmed at Q25 with fastp and then assembled into clones with MiXCR by TCRdb, keeping productive beta chains. For every CDR3 protein sequence, its rows merge into one entry that carries the most common genes and DNA. V and J calls and clone size were set by TCRdb, not the authors. The sample table lists under 200,000 distinct CDR3 sequences, 9.5% to 11% of them with a count of one. The leading ten clones occupy 36% of the sample.

Cut back by 4 bases and 4 bases, the V and J ends lie 14 bases apart. From cysteine to phenylalanine, the CDR3 is 15 amino acids long. Only the CDR3 DNA stays, 45 bases, in frame from base 1. CDR1 and CDR2 (MRHNA, SNTAGT) derive from the germline V gene. The sequence links TRBV6-4 to TRBJ2-1; the D gene is perhaps TRBD1, from 6 matching bases. The specimen was CD8+ T cells sorted from PBMCs, collected 15 days after the yellow fever booster vaccination. This clonotype was obtained from a man in his late teens or twenties who received the YFV17D yellow fever vaccine. CDR3 sequence: CASSVTQGPYNEQFF. The DNA sequence is TGTGCCAGCAGTGTAACACAGGGCCCTTACAATGAGCAGTTCTTC.